These 25 T cell receptor beta chains originate from one sample sequenced in a study of control samples from healthy donors and cancer patients. Sequencing used immunoSEQ multiplex PCR; TCRdb keeps in-frame clones, though not all of them. In the table there are roughly 92,000 clones, roughly nine tenths of which are singletons. Sequencing was carried out using blood. All receptors derive from an older woman in good health.

The chain carries TRBV13 and TRBJ1-2; 10 bases map to TRBD1. Looked up from germline, CDR1 is PRHDT and CDR2 is FYEKMQ (reference sequence). Trimming at V came to 2 bases and at J to 6 bases, leaving 9 bases not matched to a gene. The CDR3 has 16 amino acids. The CDR3 bases are TGTGCCAGCAGCTTAAGTGGGACAGGGGTTTTTCATGGCTACACCTTC. Translation gives CASSLSGTGVFHGYTF.

The sample holds one count of this clone. DNA of the CDR3: TGTGCCAGCAGTGAACGGGGCCAGGGGGCTGAAAAACTGTTTTTT. Its protein product is CASSERGQGAEKLFF. The J gene is TRBJ1-4, the V gene TRBV6-1; 8 positions agree with TRBD1. CDR1 MNHNS and CDR2 SASEGT come from the germline V gene. The CDR3 sequence is 15 residues long. V gave up 2 bases and J gave up 7 bases; unmatched junction bases: 6.

The rearrangement joins TRBV19 to TRBJ2-2; 9 nucleotides align to TRBD2. J lost 6 bases, V lost 1 base, and 3 bases had no gene match. CDR3 length: 15 amino acids. Germline CDR1 and CDR2: LNHDA and SQIVND (reference sequence). In nucleotides, the CDR3 is TGTGCCAGTAGTATAGTTGCGGGGGGGCCCGGGGAGCTGTTTTTT. It specifies CASSIVAGGPGELFF.

This sequence joins TRBV7-2 and TRBJ2-7; 8 nucleotides match TRBD1. Trimming took 5 bases from V and 7 from J; bases not matched to a gene: 10. CDR1 and CDR2 from the germline V gene are SGHTA and FQGNSA. The CDR3 runs to 14 residues. The DNA for the CDR3 is TGTGCCAGCAGCCCAAATCAGGGGGCTGGTGAGCAGTACTTC. It yields the protein CASSPNQGAGEQYF.

The chain links TRBV7-8 to TRBJ1-1; a weak D match, TRBD1 (6 bases). This CDR3 is built from 15 residues. V shed 5 bases and J shed 1 base, with 14 bases lying between them. Germline-derived CDR1 and CDR2 are SGHVS and FQNEAQ. The DNA for the CDR3 is TGTGCCAGCAGCCCGGTAGGGGGGAAGAACACTGAAGCTTTCTTT. Protein: CASSPVGGKNTEAFF.

This chain joins TRBV5-8 and TRBJ2-1; 8 bases fit TRBD1. The CDR3 is 19 amino acids. After removal of 2 bases from V and 7 bases from J, the junction contained 20 bases not matched to a gene. Germline CDR1 SGHTS, CDR2 YDEGEE. The CDR3 region is CASSFVSSGTAGGLNEQFF. CDR3 nucleotides: TGTGCCAGCAGCTTTGTTAGTTCGGGGACGGCAGGGGGCTTGAATGAGCAGTTCTTC.

V and J are TRBV7-9 and TRBJ1-1; D not resolved. V shed 4 bases and J shed 1 base, with 13 bases lying between them. The CDR3 is made up of 15 amino acids. Per germline, CDR1 SEHNR and CDR2 FQNEAQ (reference sequence). For the CDR3, the DNA is TGTGCCAGCAGCTGGCTGCTAACATCGAACACTGAAGCTTTCTTT. Translated: CASSWLLTSNTEAFF.

This sequence joins TRBV7-2 and TRBJ1-3; no firm D call. From germline, CDR1 is SGHTA and CDR2 FQGNSA. With 1 base removed from V and 4 bases from J, the gap between germline ends came to 11 bases. This CDR3 has 15 amino acids. DNA for the CDR3: TGTGCCAGCAGCTTAGTGGTAGGAGCGGGAAACACCATATATTTT. It translates to CASSLVVGAGNTIYF. The full variable domain, rest sourced from reference TRBV7-2 and TRBJ1-3, is GAGVSQSPSNKVTEKGKDVELRCDPISGHTALYWYRQSLGQGLEFLIYFQGNSAPDKSGLPSDRFSAERTGGSVSTLTIQRTQQEDSAVYLCASSLVVGAGNTIYFGEGSWLTVV.

CDR3 sequence: CASSGIQGQPQHF. The CDR3 region has the DNA TGTGCCAGCAGCGGAATCCAGGGTCAGCCCCAGCATTTT. This rearrangement joins TRBV2 to TRBJ1-5, with D possibly matching TRBD1 (5 bases). Germline V gene data show CDR1 as SNHLY and CDR2 as FYNNEI. Trimming left V 6 bases short and J 6 bases short, with 12 bases between. The length of the CDR3 is 13 residues.

The genes are TRBV2 and TRBJ2-3; the match to TRBD2 covers 9 bases. The CDR3 loop spans 15 amino acids. Germline V gene sequence: CDR1 SNHLY, CDR2 FYNNEI. V shed 6 bases and J 1 base; nucleotides not matched to a gene: 5. The CDR3 sequence is CASRASGKGTDTQYF. In nucleotides, the CDR3 is TGTGCCAGCAGAGCTAGCGGGAAAGGCACAGATACGCAGTATTTT.

V gene TRBV20-1 combines with J gene TRBJ2-1; tentative D call: TRBD2 (5 bases). The CDR3 is 12 amino acids. V was trimmed by 3 bases and J by 5 bases, leaving 8 bases between them. The germline V gene encodes CDR1 DFQATT and CDR2 SNEGSKA (reference sequence). CDR3 residues: CSASWRDNEQFF. The DNA for the CDR3 is TGCAGTGCTAGTTGGCGGGACAATGAGCAGTTCTTC.

This chain connects TRBV7-6 to TRBJ1-4; D may be TRBD1 (5 bases). CDR1 SGHVS and CDR2 FNYEAQ come from the germline V gene. The CDR3 loop spans 16 amino acids. The V gene lost 0 bases and the J gene lost 3 bases, with 11 bases spanning the gap. The DNA of the CDR3 is TGTGCCAGCAGCTTAGCGGGGGGGTTGTCTAATGAAAAACTGTTTTTT. This codes for CASSLAGGLSNEKLFF. Full variable domain (outside the CDR3, taken from reference TRBV7-6 and TRBJ1-4): GAGVSQSPRYKVTKRGQDVALRCDPISGHVSLYWYRQALGQGPEFLTYFNYEAQQDKSGLPNDRFSAERPEGSISTLTIQRTEQRDSAMYRCASSLAGGLSNEKLFFGSGTQLSVL.

The chain employs TRBV19 and TRBJ2-5; D is tentatively TRBD1 or TRBD2 (5 bases each). V lost 3 bases to trimming and J lost 5 bases, with 16 bases between them. The CDR3 sequence is 15 residues long. The germline V gene encodes CDR1 LNHDA and CDR2 SQIVND (reference sequence). The CDR3 sequence is CASSMFRGARETQYF. CDR3 in DNA: TGTGCCAGTAGTATGTTCCGAGGGGCGCGGGAGACCCAGTACTTC.

This clone was counted a single time. The chain carries TRBV2 and TRBJ1-5, with D hard to call. There are 15 residues in the CDR3. Germline CDR1 is SNHLY and CDR2 is FYNNEI. V was shortened by 4 bases and J by 1 base, with 11 bases between the two germline ends. The CDR3 spells CASSVTPSSNQPQHF. CDR3 DNA: TGTGCCAGCAGTGTGACACCGTCAAGCAATCAGCCCCAGCATTTT.

The rearrangement links TRBV2 to TRBJ2-3, with D maybe TRBD2 (6 bases). Germline CDR1 SNHLY, CDR2 FYNNEI. CDR3 length: 16 amino acids. V gave up 10 bases and J gave up 4 bases, with 24 bases separating them. CDR3 loop: CATSILRAGISDTQYF. CDR3 DNA: TGTGCCACTTCGATTCTCCGGGCGGGGATATCAGATACGCAGTATTTT.

This clone was observed a few times. This chain joins TRBV6-5 and TRBJ1-4; D gene unclear. CDR1 is MNHEY, CDR2 SVGAGI, per germline. This CDR3 is built from 14 residues. V lost 6 bases, J lost 3 bases, and 11 bases lay in between. As DNA, the CDR3 is TGTGCCAGCAGAAGCTTAAGTTCTAATGAAAAACTGTTTTTT. Translated: CASRSLSSNEKLFF.

This rearrangement joins TRBV2 to TRBJ2-2; perhaps TRBD1 as D (6 bases). The CDR3 contains 14 residues. Trimming removed 7 bases from V and 2 bases from J, with 11 bases in between. Germline lookup yields CDR1 SNHLY and CDR2 FYNNEI. The CDR3 reads CASKSTGNTGELFF. CDR3 DNA sequence: TGTGCCAGCAAGTCGACAGGCAACACCGGGGAGCTGTTTTTT.

The gene calls are TRBV11-2 and TRBJ1-1; D is unclear. The CDR3 runs 14 residues. Germline V lookup: CDR1 SGHAT, CDR2 FQNNGV. Trimming shortened V by 4 bases and J by 3 bases, and 12 bases separated the two germline ends. Written as DNA, the CDR3 is TGTGCCAGCAGCTGGGGTGGGGTCGACACTGAAGCTTTCTTT. It specifies CASSWGGVDTEAFF.

The chain couples TRBV6-5 to TRBJ1-1; D gene uncertain. This CDR3 region has 13 residues. V dropped 6 bases and J dropped 1 base, with 9 bases sitting between them. The germline V gene has CDR1 MNHEY and CDR2 SVGAGI. The CDR3 DNA sequence: TGTGCCAGCAGGGGCCAACCGAACACTGAAGCTTTCTTT. Protein sequence: CASRGQPNTEAFF.

The J gene is TRBJ2-7, the V gene TRBV12-3 or TRBV12-4; TRBD1 might be the D (6 bases). This CDR3 contains 13 residues. Trimming stripped 2 bases from V and 4 bases from J, with 9 bases between. Here the CDR3 DNA reads TGTGCCAGCAGTTTATGGACAGTATACGAGCAGTACTTC. Translation gives CASSLWTVYEQYF.

This clone was seen more than once but under ten times. The chain uses TRBV20-1 and TRBJ2-5; tentative D call: TRBD1 (5 bases). Germline V gives CDR1 DFQATT, CDR2 SNEGSKA (reference sequence). Trimming removed 3 bases from V and 5 bases from J, with 7 bases in between. The length of the CDR3 is 11 residues. CDR3: CSARGRETQYF. The DNA of the CDR3 is TGCAGTGCTAGGGGGCGGGAGACCCAGTACTTC.

The chain uses TRBV29-1 and TRBJ1-1; D call uncertain. The germline CDR1 and CDR2 sequences are SQVTM and ANQGSEA. Trimming took off 7 bases at V and 1 base at J, with 4 bases between the two ends. The CDR3 extends over 10 amino acids. The CDR3 DNA sequence: TGCAGCGCTCAGAACACTGAAGCTTTCTTT. Translated: CSAQNTEAFF. Drawing the rest from reference TRBV29-1 and TRBJ1-1, the complete variable domain is SAVISQKPSRDICQRGTSLTIQCQVDSQVTMMFWYRQQPGQSLTLIATANQGSEATYESGFVIDKFPISRPNLTFSTLTVSNMSPEDSSIYLCSAQNTEAFFGQGTRLTVV.

This clone showed up just once. The chain is built from TRBV7-2 and TRBJ1-5; D is unresolved. Germline values: CDR1 SGHTA, CDR2 FQGNSA. The CDR3 runs 16 residues. Between the trimmed V and J ends, which lost 2 bases and 6 bases, there was a span of 17 bases. The CDR3 DNA follows: TGTGCCAGCAGCTTAAATTCCGCGGAGGGTGGTCAGCCCCAGCATTTT. This gives the protein CASSLNSAEGGQPQHF.

The genes are TRBV9 and TRBJ1-5; 12 bases fit TRBD1. The V and J ends lost 3 bases and 0 bases, in that order; junction bases with no gene match: 13. The V gene's germline CDR1 is SGDLS and CDR2 YYNGEE. CDR3 size: 20 residues. CDR3 DNA sequence: TGTGCCAGCAGCGGGCCGGGACAGGGGGCAAATCAATATAGCAATCAGCCCCAGCATTTT. It encodes CASSGPGQGANQYSNQPQHF.

V and J are TRBV9 and TRBJ2-3, with D hard to call. Germline CDR1 reads SGDLS; CDR2 reads YYNGEE. The CDR3 length is 13 residues. V was shortened by 4 bases and J by 7 bases, with 13 bases between the two germline ends. The CDR3 spells CASSSRRANTQYF. The CDR3 bases are TGTGCCAGCAGCTCCCGCCGTGCAAATACGCAGTATTTT.